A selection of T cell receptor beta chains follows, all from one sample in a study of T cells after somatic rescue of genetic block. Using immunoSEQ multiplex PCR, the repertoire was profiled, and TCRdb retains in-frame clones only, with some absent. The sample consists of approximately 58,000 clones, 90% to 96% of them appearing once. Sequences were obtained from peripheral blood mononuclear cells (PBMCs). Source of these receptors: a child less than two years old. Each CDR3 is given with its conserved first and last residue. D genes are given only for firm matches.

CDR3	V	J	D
CASSLAGGAGNTIYF	TRBV5-1	TRBJ1-3	-
CASSHSYEQYF	TRBV4-3	TRBJ2-7	-
CASSYSVGITYEQYF	TRBV6-6	TRBJ2-7	-
CAWSVRLAEGYEQYF	TRBV30	TRBJ2-7	TRBD2
CASSYPAGGTGELFF	TRBV6-5	TRBJ2-2	TRBD1
CASSIFTGNTIYF	TRBV19	TRBJ1-3	-
CASSQDRDLPQHF	TRBV4-2	TRBJ1-5	-
CASSLDSSGNTIYF	TRBV7-9	TRBJ1-3	-
CASSLGGVSGNTIYF	TRBV28	TRBJ1-3	-
CASSQQNYGYTF	TRBV14	TRBJ1-2	-
CASSPVPGSNQPQHF	TRBV19	TRBJ1-5	-
CASRKSREKLFF	TRBV7-9	TRBJ1-4	-
CASSPTFEEEAFF	TRBV5-1	TRBJ1-1	-
CASDGQGGTSGMNTGELFF	TRBV28	TRBJ2-2	TRBD2
CASSFMRSGRAFYEQYF	TRBV5-1	TRBJ2-7	TRBD2
CASRSDRVDGYTF	TRBV14	TRBJ1-2	TRBD1
CASSLDSTEAFF	TRBV11-2	TRBJ1-1	-
CASSYRGGNQPQHF	TRBV6-5	TRBJ1-5	-
CASSWDILSNYGYTF	TRBV5-1	TRBJ1-2	-
CASSLREGTDTQYF	TRBV5-4	TRBJ2-3	TRBD2
CASSLEDRRETQYF	TRBV11-2	TRBJ2-5	TRBD1
CSARGGNGYTF	TRBV20-1	TRBJ1-2	-
CATDRDRRGYTF	TRBV2	TRBJ1-2	TRBD1
CASSPTGGAGANVLTF	TRBV7-3	TRBJ2-6	TRBD1
CASSLRTANSPLHF	TRBV27	TRBJ1-6	-
CASSLRDTQYF	TRBV7-6	TRBJ2-3	-
CASSTPDRYPGYTF	TRBV19	TRBJ1-2	-
CASSDSVWEQYF	TRBV25-1	TRBJ2-7	-
CASSRLGTSGSTDTQYF	TRBV7-3	TRBJ2-3	TRBD2
CASSVGLAGTDTQYF	TRBV6-1	TRBJ2-3	TRBD2
CASSEWGETQYF	TRBV10-1	TRBJ2-5	-